The clone carrying this T cell receptor (beta chain) was found a few times. At one end, the junction sequence differs from germline, possibly due to a read error. The CDR3 totals 15 residues. Germline V gives CDR1 MRHNA, CDR2 SNTAGT. TCR beta CDR3 region amplification was performed from RNA transcripts. A set of HTBI primers served as the primers for a first-round RT-PCR of the TCR CDR3. One entry per CDR3 protein, called by TCRdb with MiXCR from the multiplex PCR reads. The sample has about 380,000 distinct CDR3 sequences; 18% are singletons. This sample was taken from a study of T cells in Graves' hyperthyroidism and ophthalmopathy.

The clonotype was recovered from a man between 18 and 29 years old with Graves' ophthalmopathy. The sample taken for sequencing was blood. The chain recombines TRBV6-4 with TRBJ2-3; 7 bases are shared with TRBD1. CDR3 amino acids: CASSGNRGSTDTQYF. In DNA, the CDR3 is TGTGCCAGCAGTGGTAACAGGGGTAGCACAGATACACAGTATTTT.